The 13 T cell receptor beta chains given below trace back to one sample, sequenced in a study of T cell responses to AZD1222 COVID-19 vaccine. TCRdb's table, derived via immunoSEQ multiplex PCR, lists solely in-frame clones and lacks some. The top ten clones hold around 10% of a sample with some 84,000 clones, about 83% of them seen once. The source was peripheral blood, collected 28 days after the second AZD1222 dose. The receptors here all came from an adult who received the AZD1222 COVID-19 vaccine.

The gene calls are TRBV6-5 and TRBJ2-7; D is perhaps TRBD1 (5 bases). Germline lookup yields CDR1 MNHEY and CDR2 SVGAGI. The CDR3 runs to 13 residues. V lost 8 bases to trimming and J lost 6 bases, with 17 bases between them. In nucleotides, the CDR3 is TGTGCCAGCGCGGCCGGACAAATAGGCGAGCAGTACTTC. It specifies CASAAGQIGEQYF.

V gene TRBV10-2 combines with J gene TRBJ1-3; D might be TRBD1 (6 bases). Per the germline V gene, CDR1 is WSHSY and CDR2 is SAAADI. Trimming took off 11 bases at V and 0 bases at J, with 17 bases between the two ends. CDR3 length: 15 amino acids. CDR3 residues: CAAAGQLSSGNTIYF. In DNA, the CDR3 is TGCGCCGCTGCCGGACAGCTGAGCTCTGGAAACACCATATATTTT.

In its sample, this clone was seen a few times. The rearrangement links TRBV7-2 to TRBJ2-5; 7 bases are shared with TRBD2. The V gene end was trimmed by 0 bases and the J gene end by 5 bases; junction bases not matched to a gene: 3. The CDR3 has 14 amino acids. Per germline, CDR1 SGHTA and CDR2 FQGNSA. The CDR3, as DNA: TGTGCCAGCAGCTTAGCGAGCGGGGCGGAGACCCAGTACTTC. Its protein is CASSLASGAETQYF.

The chain uses TRBV7-9 and TRBJ1-1; 9 nucleotides agree with TRBD1. Germline values: CDR1 SEHNR, CDR2 FQNEAQ (reference sequence). The CDR3 covers 14 residues. The V and J ends lost 5 bases and 1 base, in that order; junction bases with no gene match: 2. The CDR3: CASSKGQGNTEAFF. CDR3 DNA sequence: TGTGCCAGCAGCAAGGGACAGGGGAACACTGAAGCTTTCTTT.

The chain employs TRBV28 and TRBJ1-2; D call uncertain. There are 14 residues in the CDR3. V shed 5 bases and J shed 1 base, with 11 bases lying between them. Germline V lookup: CDR1 MDHEN, CDR2 SYDVKM. The chain's CDR3 is CASSALDGNYGYTF. The CDR3 DNA sequence: TGTGCCAGCAGTGCCTTGGACGGTAACTATGGCTACACCTTC.

The chain carries TRBV27 and TRBJ2-7; the match to TRBD1 covers 7 bases. The CDR3 length is 15 residues. V lost 8 bases to trimming and J lost 3 bases; unmatched junction nucleotides: 13. Germline values: CDR1 MNHEY, CDR2 SMNVEV (reference sequence). The CDR3 region has the DNA TGTGCCAGCGGGCGACAGGGAATAAATTACTACGAGCAGTACTTC. It specifies CASGRQGINYYEQYF.

For the CDR3, the DNA is TGTGCCAGCACTCTTGCCCAGACATCCTACGAGCAGTACTTC. This encodes CASTLAQTSYEQYF. J is TRBJ2-7 and V is TRBV3-1 (or the pseudogene TRBV3-2); D unresolved. V lost 7 bases and J 1 base, leaving 14 bases between the germline ends. From germline, CDR1 is LGHDT and CDR2 YNNKEL (reference sequence). The CDR3 spans 14 residues.

The chain is built from TRBV18 and TRBJ2-7; perhaps D is TRBD1 or TRBD2 (5 bases each). Germline CDR1 reads KGHSH; CDR2 reads LQKENI. The V end lost 2 bases, the J end lost 0 bases, and 8 bases lay between the germline ends. The CDR3 has 14 residues. The CDR3 DNA follows: TGTGCCAGCTCACCAGGGACGGGCTCCTACGAGCAGTACTTC. This gives the protein CASSPGTGSYEQYF.

The rearrangement joins TRBV10-3 to TRBJ2-5; TRBD2 agrees at 7 bases. Germline CDR1 ENHRY, CDR2 SYGVKD. The CDR3 covers 10 residues. This CDR3 is CARGEETQYF. The CDR3 DNA is TGTGCTCGGGGGGAAGAGACCCAGTACTTC.

CDR3 bases: TGCGCCAGCAGCCCCGCGGGACACAGTGGAAACACCATATATTTT. Translated: CASSPAGHSGNTIYF. This chain connects TRBV5-1 to TRBJ1-3; TRBD1 might be the D (6 bases). The V end was cut by 4 bases, the J end by 3 bases, with 14 bases between. The CDR3 sequence is 15 residues long. CDR1 is SGHRS and CDR2 is YFSETQ in the germline V gene.

The rearrangement links TRBV11-3 to TRBJ2-7; D tentatively fits TRBD1 or TRBD2 (5 bases each). The CDR3 is made up of 14 amino acids. Germline V gives CDR1 SGHNT, CDR2 YENEEA. Trimming shortened V by 4 bases and J by 6 bases, and 16 bases separated the two germline ends. CDR3 in DNA: TGTGCCAGCAGCTCCCGCCCGGGGACCTCCGAGCAGTACTTC. It codes for CASSSRPGTSEQYF.

This clone was seen only a few times. The chain uses TRBV6-5 and TRBJ1-2; weak D call: TRBD1 (5 bases). Germline V gives CDR1 MNHEY, CDR2 SVGAGI. V lost 7 bases to trimming and J lost 7 bases, with 16 bases between them. CDR3 length: 13 residues. CDR3 coding DNA: TGTGCCAGCACCCCCGGGGACCGGTTTGGCTACACCTTC. This encodes CASTPGDRFGYTF.

The chain employs TRBV5-8 and TRBJ1-2; tentative D call: TRBD1 (5 bases). Germline loops: CDR1 SGHTS, CDR2 YDEGEE. The CDR3 extends over 14 amino acids. V was pared by 2 bases and J by 4 bases, with 12 bases between. CDR3 sequence: CASSFTAGPYGYTF. As DNA, the CDR3 is TGTGCCAGCAGCTTTACCGCAGGGCCCTATGGCTACACCTTC.